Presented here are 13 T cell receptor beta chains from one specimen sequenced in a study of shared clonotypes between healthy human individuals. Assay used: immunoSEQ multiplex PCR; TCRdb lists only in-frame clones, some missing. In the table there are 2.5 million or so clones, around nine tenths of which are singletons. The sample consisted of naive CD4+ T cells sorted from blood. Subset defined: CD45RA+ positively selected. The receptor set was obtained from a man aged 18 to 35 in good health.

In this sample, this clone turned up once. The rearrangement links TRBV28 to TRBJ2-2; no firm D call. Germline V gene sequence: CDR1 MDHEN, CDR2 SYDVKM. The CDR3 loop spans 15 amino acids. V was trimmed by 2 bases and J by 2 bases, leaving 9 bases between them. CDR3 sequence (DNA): TGTGCCAGCAGTTTAACCTTCGGTAACACCGGGGAGCTGTTTTTT. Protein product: CASSLTFGNTGELFF.

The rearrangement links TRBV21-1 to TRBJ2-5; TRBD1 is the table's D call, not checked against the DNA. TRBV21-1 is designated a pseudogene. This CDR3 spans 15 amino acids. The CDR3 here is CASSLTGGYQETQYF. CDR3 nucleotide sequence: TGTGCCAGCAGCCTGACAGGGGGGTACCAAGAGACCCAGTACTTC.

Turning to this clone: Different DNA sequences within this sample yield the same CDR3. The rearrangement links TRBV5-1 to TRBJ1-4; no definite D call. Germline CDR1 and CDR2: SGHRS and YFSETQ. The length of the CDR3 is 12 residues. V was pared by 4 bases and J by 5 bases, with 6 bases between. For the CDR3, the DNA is TGCGCCAGCAGCGACCCAAATGAAAAACTGTTTTTT. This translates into CASSDPNEKLFF.

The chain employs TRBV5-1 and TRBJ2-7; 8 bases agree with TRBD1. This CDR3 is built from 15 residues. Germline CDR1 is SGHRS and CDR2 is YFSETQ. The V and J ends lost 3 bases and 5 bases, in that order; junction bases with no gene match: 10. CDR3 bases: TGCGCCAGCAGCTGGGGAGCGACAGGGGTCAACGAGCAGTACTTC. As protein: CASSWGATGVNEQYF.

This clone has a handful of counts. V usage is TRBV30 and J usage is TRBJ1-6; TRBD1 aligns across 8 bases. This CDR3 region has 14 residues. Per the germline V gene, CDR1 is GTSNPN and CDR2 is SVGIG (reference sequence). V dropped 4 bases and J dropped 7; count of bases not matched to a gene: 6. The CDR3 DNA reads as TGTGCCTGGACCCCAGGGGGCTGGAATTCACCCCTCCACTTT. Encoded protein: CAWTPGGWNSPLHF.

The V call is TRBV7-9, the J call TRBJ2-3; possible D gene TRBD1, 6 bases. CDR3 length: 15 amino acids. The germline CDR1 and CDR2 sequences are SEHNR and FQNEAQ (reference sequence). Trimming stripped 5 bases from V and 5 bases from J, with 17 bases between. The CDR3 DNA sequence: TGTGCCAGCAGCCCCTTACTGGGGGCCGGAGATACGCAGTATTTT. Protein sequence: CASSPLLGAGDTQYF.

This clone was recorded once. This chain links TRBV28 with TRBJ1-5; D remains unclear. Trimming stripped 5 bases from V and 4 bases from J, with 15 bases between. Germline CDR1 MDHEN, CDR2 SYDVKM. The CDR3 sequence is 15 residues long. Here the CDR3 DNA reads TGTGCCAGCAGTCCCTCTGGTAGGGCTAATCAGCCCCAGCATTTT. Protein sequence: CASSPSGRANQPQHF.

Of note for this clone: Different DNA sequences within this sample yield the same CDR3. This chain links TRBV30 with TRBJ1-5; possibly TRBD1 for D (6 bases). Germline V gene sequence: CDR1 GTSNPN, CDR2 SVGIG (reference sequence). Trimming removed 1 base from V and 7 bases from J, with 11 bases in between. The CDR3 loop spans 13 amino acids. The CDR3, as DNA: TGTGCCTGGAGTGGAGGGGGAGGACAGCCCCAGCATTTT. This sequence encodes CAWSGGGGQPQHF.

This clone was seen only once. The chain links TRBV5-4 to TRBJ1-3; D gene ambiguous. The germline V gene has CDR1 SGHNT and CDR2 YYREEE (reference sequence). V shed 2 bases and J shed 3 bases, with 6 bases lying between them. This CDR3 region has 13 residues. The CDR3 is CASSFKSGNTIYF. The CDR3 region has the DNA TGTGCCAGCAGCTTTAAGAGTGGAAACACCATATATTTT. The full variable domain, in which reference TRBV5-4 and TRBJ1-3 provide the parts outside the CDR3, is ETGVTQSPTHLIKTRGQQVTLRCSSQSGHNTVSWYQQALGQGPQFIFQYYREEENGRGNFPPRFSGLQFPNYSSELNVNALELDDSALYLCASSFKSGNTIYFGEGSWLTVV.

The CDR3 region is CASSLLSQGSAYEQYF. CDR3 DNA sequence: TGTGCCAGCAGTTTATTGTCCCAGGGCAGTGCCTACGAGCAGTACTTC. The chain combines TRBV27 with TRBJ2-7, with D maybe TRBD1 (5 bases). Germline CDR1 is MNHEY and CDR2 is SMNVEV (reference sequence). The ends were cut back, 1 base at V and 2 bases at J, with 15 bases in the middle. The CDR3 extends over 16 amino acids.

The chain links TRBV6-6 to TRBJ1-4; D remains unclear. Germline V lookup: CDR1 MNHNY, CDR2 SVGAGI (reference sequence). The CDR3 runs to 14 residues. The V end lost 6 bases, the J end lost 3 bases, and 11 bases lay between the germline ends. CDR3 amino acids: CASSPVEANEKLFF. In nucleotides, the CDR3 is TGTGCCAGCAGCCCCGTGGAGGCTAATGAAAAACTGTTTTTT.

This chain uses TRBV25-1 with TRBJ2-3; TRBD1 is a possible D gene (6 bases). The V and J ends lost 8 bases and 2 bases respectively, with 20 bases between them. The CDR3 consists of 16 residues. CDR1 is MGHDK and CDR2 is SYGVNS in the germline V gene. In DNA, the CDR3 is TGTGCCAGCGCGAGACAGGCCCAGTCGGTCACAGATACGCAGTATTTT. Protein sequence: CASARQAQSVTDTQYF.

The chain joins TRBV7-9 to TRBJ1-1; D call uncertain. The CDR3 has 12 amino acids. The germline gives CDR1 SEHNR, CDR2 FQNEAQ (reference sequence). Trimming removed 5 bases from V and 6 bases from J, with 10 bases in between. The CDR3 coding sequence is TGTGCCAGCAGCCTAGGAGTGGCTGAAGCTTTCTTT. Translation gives CASSLGVAEAFF.